What follows describes a single TCR beta chain. CDR1 is SGHAT and CDR2 is FQNNGV in the germline V gene. The CDR3 length is 14 residues. Trimming removed 2 bases from V and 4 bases from J, with 11 bases in between. Only in-frame clones appear in the TCRdb table, and some are missing; sequencing was by immunoSEQ multiplex PCR. The sample consists of hundreds of thousands of clones, 70% to 90% of them appearing once. The data are from a study of blood T cell repertoires in COVID-19. Study-wide background: T cells, B-cell-depleted T cells, or PBMCs provided the cDNA or gDNA that served as material.

The receptor was isolated from a woman aged 25 to 45 with active or convalescent COVID-19. The chain is built from TRBV11-2 and TRBJ2-5; D perhaps matches TRBD2 (5 bases). The sequenced material came from peripheral blood. For the CDR3, the DNA is TGTGCCAGCAGCTTATCGAGGGTCGGAGAGACCCAGTACTTC. Translation: CASSLSRVGETQYF.